Presented here are 9 T cell receptor beta chains from one specimen sequenced in a study of regulatory T cells in long-lasting Graves disease. Time point noted: persistent/refractory GD, antithyroid drugs over 5 years with positive TRAb. Extracted RNA from PBMCs served as the source of the TCR library. To make TCR beta libraries, researchers used iRepertoire HTBI primers and Arm-PCR of CDR3 regions. TCRdb re-analysed the multiplex PCR reads in MiXCR, keeping a single row per CDR3 protein. The sample lists roughly 500,000 distinct CDR3 sequences, 22% occurring once. Material: peripheral blood mononuclear cells (PBMCs), obtained when the disease was refractory, from a patient treated with antithyroid drugs. All receptors derive from a female donor with Graves disease.

This clonotype was detected a few times. The J gene is TRBJ2-1, the V gene TRBV15; 9 bases fit TRBD1. Germline V CDR1 and CDR2: LNHNV, YYDKDF (reference sequence). This CDR3 contains 15 residues. The J segment lost 6 bases and the V segment lost 5 bases, leaving 8 bases of the junction unmatched. The DNA for the CDR3 is TGTGCCACCAGCGCATCCGGGACAGGGTCCAATGAGCAGTTCTTC. It codes for CATSASGTGSNEQFF.

This chain connects TRBV24-1 to TRBJ2-3, with D possibly TRBD2 on 6 matching bases. Deletions cut 7 bases from V and 1 base from J, with 14 bases between. The CDR3 loop spans 15 amino acids. The germline gives CDR1 KGHDR, CDR2 SFDVKD. The CDR3 sequence is CATRFGRGGTDTQYF. The CDR3 nucleotides are TGTGCCACCAGATTCGGACGCGGGGGCACAGATACGCAGTATTTT.

In this sample, this clonotype turned up a few times. The V and J genes are TRBV20-1 and TRBJ1-3; possibly TRBD1 for D (6 bases). Germline CDR1 is DFQATT and CDR2 is SNEGSKA (reference sequence). V was pared by 0 bases and J by 0 bases, with 12 bases between. The CDR3 consists of 16 residues. The CDR3 DNA follows: TGCAGTGCTAGAGATCTAGACAGGACCTCTGGAAACACCATATATTTT. Amino acid sequence: CSARDLDRTSGNTIYF.

This clonotype was counted ten times or more. The rearrangement uses TRBV28 and TRBJ2-5; TRBD2 agrees at 13 bases. The CDR3 length is 18 residues. With V trimmed by 1 base and J by 4 bases, 9 bases remained unmatched. CDR1 and CDR2 from the germline V gene are MDHEN and SYDVKM. The CDR3 DNA sequence: TGTGCCAGCAGTTTATTTAGGGGGGGACTAGCGGGAATAGAGACCCAGTACTTC. Its translation is CASSLFRGGLAGIETQYF.

About this clonotype: A read error is likely, as this CDR3 ends without the conserved phenylalanine or tryptophan. This chain uses TRBV27 with TRBJ1-1; 8 bases fit TRBD1. Germline V lookup: CDR1 MNHEY, CDR2 SMNVEV (reference sequence). The CDR3 spans 17 residues. V lost 4 bases, J lost 0 bases, and 10 bases stayed unmatched. CDR3 sequence (DNA): TGTGCCAGCAGTTCCCCCGGAGGACAGGGTATGAACACTGAAGCTTTCTCT. This translates into CASSSPGGQGMNTEAFS.

This clonotype was recorded many times. This chain joins TRBV20-1 and TRBJ2-7; TRBD1 agrees at 9 bases. The V gene's germline CDR1 is DFQATT and CDR2 SNEGSKA (reference sequence). Losses at the gene ends were 3 bases for V and 3 bases for J; bases not matched to a gene: 6. CDR3 length: 14 residues. CDR3 loop: CSASLGQGVYEQYF. The CDR3, as DNA: TGCAGTGCTAGCCTGGGACAGGGAGTCTACGAGCAGTACTTC.

This clonotype was counted a few times. This chain connects TRBV7-2 to TRBJ2-7; 13 nucleotides match TRBD2. The CDR3 consists of 16 residues. The junction had 6 bases not matched to a gene; V was cut back by 4 bases and J by 3 bases. Germline CDR1 SGHTA, CDR2 FQGNSA. Written as DNA, the CDR3 is TGTGCCAGCAGCTCCACACTAGCGGGGGGGATCTACGAGCAGTACTTC. The encoded protein is CASSSTLAGGIYEQYF. The variable domain in full, with the rest retrieved from reference TRBV7-2 and TRBJ2-7, is GAGVSQSPSNKVTEKGKDVELRCDPISGHTALYWYRQSLGQGLEFLIYFQGNSAPDKSGLPSDRFSAERTGGSVSTLTIQRTQQEDSAVYLCASSSTLAGGIYEQYFGPGTRLTVT.

This clonotype turned up a few times. This chain joins TRBV20-1 and TRBJ2-7; D remains unclear. Germline V lookup: CDR1 DFQATT, CDR2 SNEGSKA (reference sequence). The V gene lost 4 bases and the J gene lost 0 bases, with 10 bases spanning the gap. The CDR3 has 13 residues. CDR3 protein: CSAKASSSYEQYF. CDR3 sequence (DNA): TGCAGTGCTAAGGCTTCTAGCTCCTACGAGCAGTACTTC.

This clonotype was counted many times. This chain connects TRBV6-1 to TRBJ2-2; D remains unclear. Looked up from germline, CDR1 is MNHNS and CDR2 is SASEGT. Trimming removed 0 bases at V and 1 base at J, with 12 bases between. The length of the CDR3 is 17 residues. CDR3 amino acids: CASSEAPPYLNTGELFF. The CDR3 nucleotides read TGTGCCAGCAGTGAAGCGCCCCCATATTTGAACACCGGGGAGCTGTTTTTT.